The T cell receptor (beta chain) described here comes from a study of response to subunit inactivated influenza vaccine. Study-level results: Only a handful of new T cells, the authors suggested, are recruited with each seasonal influenza vaccination.

On this clonotype itself: Antigen specificity is unknown.

Via MiXCR, TCRdb re-called the RT-PCR reads, giving one row per CDR3 protein. This sample has hundreds of thousands of distinct CDR3 sequences, with approximately 15% found just once. The CDR3 runs to 13 residues. CDR1 and CDR2 from the germline V gene are MNHEY and SMNVEV (reference sequence). V trimming: 6 bases; J trimming: 6 bases; junction bases outside the gene matches: 3. The sequence was collected from a man aged 50 to 59 who received an inactivated influenza vaccine. The source material was PBMCs from blood, sampled 12 days after vaccination. The chain employs TRBV27 and TRBJ2-2, with 8 positions matching TRBD2. Written as DNA, the CDR3 is TGTGCCAGCAGAAGCGGGGGAGCCGGGGAGCTGTTTTTT. Translation: CASRSGGAGELFF.